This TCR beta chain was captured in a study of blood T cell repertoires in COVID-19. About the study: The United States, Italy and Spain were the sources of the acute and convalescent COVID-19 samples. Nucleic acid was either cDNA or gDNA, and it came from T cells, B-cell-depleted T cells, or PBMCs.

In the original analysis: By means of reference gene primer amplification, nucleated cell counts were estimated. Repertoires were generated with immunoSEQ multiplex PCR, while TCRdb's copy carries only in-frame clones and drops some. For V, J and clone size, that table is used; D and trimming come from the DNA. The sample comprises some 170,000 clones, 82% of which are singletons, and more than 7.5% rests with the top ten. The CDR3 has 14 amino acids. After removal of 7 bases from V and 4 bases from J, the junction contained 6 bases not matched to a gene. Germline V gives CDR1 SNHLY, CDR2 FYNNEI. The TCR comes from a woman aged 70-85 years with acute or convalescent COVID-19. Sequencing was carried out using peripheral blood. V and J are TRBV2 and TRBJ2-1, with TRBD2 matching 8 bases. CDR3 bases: TGTGCCAGCAAAAGGCTAGCGGGTTACAATGAGCAGTTCTTC. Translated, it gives CASKRLAGYNEQFF.